This T cell receptor beta chain was obtained from a study of regulatory T cells in long-lasting Graves disease. For the study at large: Treatment with antithyroid drugs for over 5 years, together with positive TSH receptor antibodies, meant persistent Graves' disease.

Trimming removed 5 bases at V and 5 bases at J, with 17 bases between. This CDR3 has 15 residues. Germline loops: CDR1 SGHTA, CDR2 FQGNSA. HTBI primers from iRepertoire and Arm-PCR of CDR3 regions yielded the TCR beta libraries. TCRdb processed the multiplex PCR reads anew with MiXCR; each CDR3 protein has one entry. The sample records about 430,000 distinct CDR3 sequences, around 23% being singletons. Time point noted: persistent/refractory GD, antithyroid drugs over 5 years with positive TRAb. The TCR library was made from RNA that had been extracted from PBMCs in TRIzol. EDTA tubes received 7.5 to 9 milliliters of drawn peripheral blood.

This sequence was found in a female donor with Graves disease. Here the sequenced sample was peripheral blood mononuclear cells (PBMCs), taken when the disease was refractory, from a patient treated with antithyroid drugs. This chain joins TRBV7-2 and TRBJ2-3; a possible D gene is TRBD2 (6 bases). CDR3 region: CASSGRDFPGDTQYF. As DNA, the CDR3 is TGTGCCAGCAGCGGCCGGGACTTCCCGGGAGATACGCAGTATTTT. Using reference TRBV7-2 and TRBJ2-3 for the parts outside the CDR3, the full variable domain is GAGVSQSPSNKVTEKGKDVELRCDPISGHTALYWYRQSLGQGLEFLIYFQGNSAPDKSGLPSDRFSAERTGGSVSTLTIQRTQQEDSAVYLCASSGRDFPGDTQYFGPGTRLTVL.